Below, 21 T cell receptor beta chains from the same sample are listed, as sequenced in a study of OX40 agonist ivuxolimab in advanced cancers. The data were produced by immunoSEQ multiplex PCR, yet TCRdb's version contains in-frame clones alone and is incomplete. Found here are 50,000 or so clones, around 77% of them singletons; the top ten hold 2% to 2.5%. The sequenced sample was CD4+ or CD8+ T cells sorted from blood, obtained in a trial of the OX40 agonist ivuxolimab. These receptors all come from an adult with an advanced solid tumor such as melanoma, head and neck, liver or kidney cancer.

The V call is TRBV4-1, the J call TRBJ1-5, with D possibly TRBD1 on 5 matching bases. Germline CDR1 and CDR2: MGHRA and YSYEKL. V was trimmed by 4 bases and J by 4 bases, leaving 14 bases between them. This CDR3 has 15 amino acids. The CDR3: CASSRAGLGNQPQHF. CDR3 in DNA: TGCGCCAGCAGCCGAGCAGGGCTGGGGAATCAGCCCCAGCATTTT.

The count of this clone is one. This sequence joins TRBV29-1 and TRBJ1-3; D is unclear. This CDR3 region has 14 residues. Germline values: CDR1 SQVTM, CDR2 ANQGSEA. Trimming left V 7 bases short and J 3 bases short, with 16 bases between. CDR3 sequence (DNA): TGCAGCGGCATGGATAACTATGATGGAAACACCATATATTTT. Translation gives CSGMDNYDGNTIYF.

The rearrangement uses TRBV27 and TRBJ2-5; 8 bases map to TRBD1. Trimming at V came to 3 bases and at J to 4 bases, leaving 4 bases not matched to a gene. This CDR3 comprises 14 residues. Germline V gene sequence: CDR1 MNHEY, CDR2 SMNVEV (reference sequence). The CDR3 DNA sequence: TGTGCCAGCAGTTTTCGCAGGGGGCTAGAGACCCAGTACTTC. Residues: CASSFRRGLETQYF.

V is TRBV19 and J is TRBJ1-2; 7 bases line up with TRBD1. From germline, CDR1 is LNHDA and CDR2 SQIVND (reference sequence). The CDR3 is 15 residues long. V dropped 1 base and J dropped 1; count of bases not matched to a gene: 3. The CDR3 nucleotides read TGTGCCAGTAGTATAGGGAGGGGGCGTAACTATGGCTACACCTTC. It specifies CASSIGRGRNYGYTF.

This clone showed up just once. The chain has TRBV9 and TRBJ2-3; 9 positions match TRBD2. Germline V gene lookup returns CDR1 SGDLS and CDR2 YYNGEE. The CDR3 runs to 19 residues. The ends lost 2 bases at V and 2 bases at J; junction bases unmatched: 15. The chain's CDR3 is CASSVTAGTSFQNTDTQYF. Here the CDR3 DNA reads TGTGCCAGCAGCGTCACTGCCGGGACTAGCTTCCAAAACACAGATACGCAGTATTTT.

The chain carries TRBV9 and TRBJ1-3; TRBD1 matches 10 bases. From germline, CDR1 is SGDLS and CDR2 YYNGEE. The CDR3 runs to 16 residues. J lost 2 bases, V lost 0 bases, and 2 bases had no gene match. CDR3 region: CASSVVDRGTGNTIYF. As DNA, the CDR3 is TGTGCCAGCAGCGTAGTGGACAGGGGGACTGGAAACACCATATATTTT.

Remarks on this clone: This same CDR3 is encoded by further DNA sequences in the sample. This rearrangement joins TRBV5-4 to TRBJ1-1; 8 bases agree with TRBD1. Germline V CDR1 and CDR2: SGHNT, YYREEE (reference sequence). The trim removed 8 bases at V and 7 bases at J, leaving 10 bases unmatched. This CDR3 region has 13 residues. The CDR3 DNA follows: TGTGCCAGTAGGCGTCAGGGGGCCGATGAAGCTTTCTTT. Amino acid sequence: CASRRQGADEAFF. Full variable domain (remainder filled in from reference TRBV5-4 and TRBJ1-1): ETGVTQSPTHLIKTRGQQVTLRCSSQSGHNTVSWYQQALGQGPQFIFQYYREEENGRGNFPPRFSGLQFPNYSSELNVNALELDDSALYLCASRRQGADEAFFGQGTRLTVV.

V and J are TRBV18 and TRBJ2-5; D possibly corresponds to TRBD1 (5 bases). CDR3 length: 15 amino acids. The V gene lost 0 bases and the J gene lost 4 bases, with 12 bases spanning the gap. The germline gives CDR1 KGHSH, CDR2 LQKENI. The chain's CDR3 is CASSPPSGIGETQYF. DNA of the CDR3: TGTGCCAGCTCACCACCGTCAGGGATCGGAGAGACCCAGTACTTC.

Comment on this clone: Relative to the germline gene, one junction end is altered; a read error may explain this. This chain connects TRBV12-5 to TRBJ2-2; a possible D gene is TRBD1 (6 bases). The CDR3 consists of 16 residues. The germline V gene encodes CDR1 LGHNT and CDR2 FRNRAP. The CDR3 loop is CASGKTGTKNTGELLF. The CDR3 DNA follows: TGTGCTAGTGGTAAAACCGGGACAAAGAACACCGGGGAGCTGCTTTTT.

The rearrangement links TRBV6-1 to TRBJ2-7; D uncertain. The CDR3 totals 13 residues. Per the germline V gene, CDR1 is MNHNS and CDR2 is SASEGT. Trimming removed 5 bases at V and 4 bases at J, with 12 bases between. The CDR3 loop is CASSSDPGYEQYF. CDR3 DNA: TGTGCCAGCAGTTCCGACCCCGGGTACGAGCAGTACTTC.

The rearrangement uses TRBV6-6 and TRBJ2-7; TRBD1 aligns across 9 bases. This CDR3 is 15 amino acids long. The V gene's germline CDR1 is MNHNY and CDR2 SVGAGI (reference sequence). V shed 7 bases, J shed 2 bases, and the junction held 9 bases outside the gene matches. CDR3 nucleotides: TGTGCCAGCACCCTATTTACAGGGGGCACCTACGAGCAGTACTTC. It is translated as CASTLFTGGTYEQYF.

This clone was observed a few times. The rearrangement joins TRBV4-1 to TRBJ2-5; tentative D call: TRBD2 (6 bases). The length of the CDR3 is 14 residues. Per germline, CDR1 MGHRA and CDR2 YSYEKL. V lost 4 bases and J 2 bases, leaving 11 bases between the germline ends. DNA for the CDR3: TGCGCCAGCAGCCCGACTAGTGTACAAGAGACCCAGTACTTC. This codes for CASSPTSVQETQYF.

The rearrangement uses TRBV6-1 and TRBJ2-7; D may be TRBD1 or TRBD2 (5 bases each). Germline CDR1 MNHNS, CDR2 SASEGT. V lost 5 bases, J lost 8 bases, and 22 bases lay in between. The CDR3 contains 15 residues. In DNA form, the CDR3 reads TGTGCCAGCAGTCCCCGGCCGGGGCCCGGGACCAAGCAGTACTTC. It translates to CASSPRPGPGTKQYF.

The CDR3 reads CASSDDRSSSGANVLTF. In DNA, the CDR3 is TGTGCCAGTAGTGACGACAGATCGAGCTCTGGGGCCAACGTCCTGACTTTC. The chain links TRBV19 to TRBJ2-6; possible D gene TRBD1, 5 bases. Germline V gives CDR1 LNHDA, CDR2 SQIVND (reference sequence). With 5 bases removed from V and 0 bases from J, the gap between germline ends came to 14 bases. This CDR3 has 17 residues.

The chain combines TRBV7-8 with TRBJ1-5; 7 bases are a match to TRBD1. The germline V gene encodes CDR1 SGHVS and CDR2 FQNEAQ. The CDR3 is made up of 17 amino acids. Trimming cost V 5 bases and J 6 bases; bases outside gene matches: 16. The CDR3 spells CASSPGFARAGGQPQHF. For the CDR3, the DNA is TGTGCCAGCAGCCCCGGATTCGCCCGGGCAGGGGGTCAGCCCCAGCATTTT.

The chain employs TRBV7-3 and TRBJ2-7; D is unresolved. This CDR3 is 11 amino acids long. The V gene's germline CDR1 is SGHTA and CDR2 FQGTGA. The germline V and J ends were trimmed by 6 bases and 4 bases, with 7 bases remaining between them. The CDR3 DNA reads as TGTGCCAGCAGGGTAGTATACGAGCAGTACTTC. This translates into CASRVVYEQYF.

This clone appeared a single time. The rearrangement uses TRBV9 and TRBJ1-1, with 7 bases that match TRBD1. V lost 2 bases and J lost 4; bases outside the gene matches: 11. The length of the CDR3 is 16 residues. Germline V gives CDR1 SGDLS, CDR2 YYNGEE. The CDR3 region has the DNA TGTGCCAGCAGCGTGGGAACAGGGGTTGGTGCCACTGAAGCTTTCTTT. Translating gives CASSVGTGVGATEAFF. Supplemented by reference TRBV9 and TRBJ1-1, the full variable domain reads DSGVTQTPKHLITATGQRVTLRCSPRSGDLSVYWYQQSLDQGLQFLIQYYNGEERAKGNILERFSAQQFPDLHSELNLSSLELGDSALYFCASSVGTGVGATEAFFGQGTRLTVV.

Concerning this clone itself: This sample also contains other DNA sequences that code for the same CDR3. This chain uses TRBV5-1 with TRBJ1-1; D is uncertain. This CDR3 comprises 13 residues. Germline CDR1 and CDR2: SGHRS and YFSETQ. Trimming shortened V by 0 bases and J by 0 bases, and 3 bases separated the two germline ends. Here the CDR3 reads CASSLGLNTEAFF. The CDR3 DNA is TGCGCCAGCAGCTTGGGGTTGAACACTGAAGCTTTCTTT.

This clone was detected a few times. This chain links TRBV5-1 with TRBJ1-2; 8 bases line up with TRBD1. This CDR3 has 14 residues. V was clipped by 5 bases and J by 8 bases; unmatched bases: 11. Germline V CDR1 and CDR2: SGHRS, YFSETQ. CDR3: CASRRTGSSLGYTF. CDR3 coding DNA: TGCGCCAGCAGGCGGACAGGGAGTTCGTTGGGCTACACCTTC.

J is TRBJ1-5 and V is TRBV2; 7 bases agree with TRBD1. The V gene's germline CDR1 is SNHLY and CDR2 FYNNEI. V was clipped by 7 bases and J by 4 bases; unmatched bases: 7. CDR3 length: 14 amino acids. In DNA, the CDR3 is TGTGCCAGCAACAGACAGGGCAGTAATCAGCCCCAGCATTTT. This encodes CASNRQGSNQPQHF.

This chain uses TRBV7-2 with TRBJ2-1; 14 bases are shared with TRBD2. The CDR3 covers 15 residues. Unmatched junction bases numbered 5, after V lost 5 bases and J lost 8 bases. Per the germline V gene, CDR1 is SGHTA and CDR2 is FQGNSA. The CDR3 protein is CASSRTSGRSDEQFF. The CDR3 DNA reads as TGTGCCAGCAGCAGGACTAGCGGGAGGTCTGATGAGCAGTTCTTC.